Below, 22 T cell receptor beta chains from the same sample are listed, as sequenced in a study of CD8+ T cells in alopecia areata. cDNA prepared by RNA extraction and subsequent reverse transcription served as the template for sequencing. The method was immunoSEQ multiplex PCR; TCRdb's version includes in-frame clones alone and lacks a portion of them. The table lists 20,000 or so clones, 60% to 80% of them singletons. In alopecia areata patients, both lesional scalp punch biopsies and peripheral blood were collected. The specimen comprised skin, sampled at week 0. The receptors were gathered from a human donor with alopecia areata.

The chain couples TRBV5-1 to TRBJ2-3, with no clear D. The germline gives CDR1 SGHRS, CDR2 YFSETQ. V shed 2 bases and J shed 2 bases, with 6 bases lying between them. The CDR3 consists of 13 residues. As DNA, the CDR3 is TGCGCCAGCAGCTTTCCCCTCACAGATACGCAGTATTTT. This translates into CASSFPLTDTQYF. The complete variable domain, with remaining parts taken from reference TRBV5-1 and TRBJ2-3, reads KAGVTQTPRYLIKTRGQQVTLSCSPISGHRSVSWYQQTPGQGLQFLFEYFSETQRNKGNFPGRFSGRQFSNSRSEMNVSTLELGDSALYLCASSFPLTDTQYFGPGTRLTVL.

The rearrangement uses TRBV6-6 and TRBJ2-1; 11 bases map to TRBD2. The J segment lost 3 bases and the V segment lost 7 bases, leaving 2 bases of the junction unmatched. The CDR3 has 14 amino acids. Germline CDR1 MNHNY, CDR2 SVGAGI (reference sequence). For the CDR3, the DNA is TGTGCCAGCATTCTAGCGGGGGGCTACAATGAGCAGTTCTTC. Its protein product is CASILAGGYNEQFF.

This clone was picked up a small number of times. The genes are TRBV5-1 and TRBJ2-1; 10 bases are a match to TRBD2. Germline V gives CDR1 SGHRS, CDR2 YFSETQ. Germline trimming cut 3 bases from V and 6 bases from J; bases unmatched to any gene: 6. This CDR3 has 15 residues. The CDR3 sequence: CASSSSGGGSNEQFF. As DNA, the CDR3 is TGCGCCAGCAGCTCTAGCGGGGGTGGGAGCAATGAGCAGTTCTTC.

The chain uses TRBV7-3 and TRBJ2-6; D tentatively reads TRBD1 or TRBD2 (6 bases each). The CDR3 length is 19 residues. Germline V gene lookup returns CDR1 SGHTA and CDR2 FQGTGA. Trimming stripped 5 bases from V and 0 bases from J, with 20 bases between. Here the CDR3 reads CASSRSWGASLSGANVLTF. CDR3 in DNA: TGTGCCAGCAGCCGAAGCTGGGGGGCAAGCCTCTCTGGGGCCAACGTCCTGACTTTC.

CDR3 coding DNA: TGCGCCAGCAGCCAAGGGGAACTCGGGAATAACTATGGCTACACCTTC. This translates into CASSQGELGNNYGYTF. The chain combines TRBV4-3 with TRBJ1-2; D is ambiguous. Trimming removed 1 base at V and 1 base at J, with 13 bases between. Germline assignment: CDR1 LGHNA and CDR2 YSLEER. The CDR3 sequence is 16 residues long.

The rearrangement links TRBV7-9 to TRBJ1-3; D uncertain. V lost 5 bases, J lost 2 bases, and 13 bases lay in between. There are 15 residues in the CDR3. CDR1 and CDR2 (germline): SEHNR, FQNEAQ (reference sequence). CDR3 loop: CASSPPASAGNTIYF. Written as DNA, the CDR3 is TGTGCCAGCAGCCCCCCAGCGTCGGCTGGAAACACCATATATTTT.

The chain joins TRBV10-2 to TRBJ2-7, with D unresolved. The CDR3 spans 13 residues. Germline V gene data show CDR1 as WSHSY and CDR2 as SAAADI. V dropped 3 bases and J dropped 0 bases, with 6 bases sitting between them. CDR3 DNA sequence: TGCGCCAGCAGTGATGGCCACTCCTACGAGCAGTACTTC. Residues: CASSDGHSYEQYF.

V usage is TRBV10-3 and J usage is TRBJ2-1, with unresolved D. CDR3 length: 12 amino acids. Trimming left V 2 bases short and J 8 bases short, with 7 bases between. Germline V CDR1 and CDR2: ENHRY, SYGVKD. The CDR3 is CAISERTYEQFF. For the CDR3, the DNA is TGTGCCATCAGTGAGAGAACGTATGAGCAGTTCTTC.

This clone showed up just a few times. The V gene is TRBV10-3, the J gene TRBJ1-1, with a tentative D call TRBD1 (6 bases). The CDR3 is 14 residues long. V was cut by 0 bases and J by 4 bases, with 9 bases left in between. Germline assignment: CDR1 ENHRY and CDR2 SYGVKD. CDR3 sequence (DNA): TGTGCCATCAGTGAGTCTGGAGGGGGCACTGAAGCTTTCTTT. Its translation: CAISESGGGTEAFF.

CDR3 sequence (DNA): TGTGCCATCAGTCCGGGGGGGCAGAATGGCTACACCTTC. This sequence encodes CAISPGGQNGYTF. The J gene is TRBJ1-2, the V gene TRBV10-3; tentatively, D is TRBD1 (6 bases). V was shortened by 5 bases and J by 6 bases, with 13 bases between the two germline ends. The CDR3 loop spans 13 amino acids. The germline CDR1 and CDR2 sequences are ENHRY and SYGVKD.

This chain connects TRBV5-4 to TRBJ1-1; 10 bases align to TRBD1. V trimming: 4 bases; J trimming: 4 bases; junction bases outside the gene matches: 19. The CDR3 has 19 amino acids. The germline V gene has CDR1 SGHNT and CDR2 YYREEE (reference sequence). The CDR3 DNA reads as TGTGCCAGCAGCACCCCCGGGACAGGGGTTACATTTGGGGGCACTGAAGCTTTCTTT. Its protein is CASSTPGTGVTFGGTEAFF.

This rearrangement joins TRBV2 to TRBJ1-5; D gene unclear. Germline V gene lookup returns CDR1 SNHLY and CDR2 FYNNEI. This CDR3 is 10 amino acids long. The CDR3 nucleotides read TGTGCGGCCCACCGCGTGCCCCAGCATTTT. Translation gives CAAHRVPQHF.

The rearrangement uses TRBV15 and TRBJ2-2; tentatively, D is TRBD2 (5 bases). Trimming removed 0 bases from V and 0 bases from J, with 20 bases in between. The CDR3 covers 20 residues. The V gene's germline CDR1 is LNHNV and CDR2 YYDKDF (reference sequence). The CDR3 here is CATSRERAPDYDPNTGELFF. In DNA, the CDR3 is TGTGCCACCAGCAGAGAAAGAGCGCCAGACTACGACCCGAACACCGGGGAGCTGTTTTTT. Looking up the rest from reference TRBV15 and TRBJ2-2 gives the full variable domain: DAMVIQNPRYQVTQFGKPVTLSCSQTLNHNVMYWYQQKSSQAPKLLFHYYDKDFNNEADTPDNFQSRRPNTSFCFLDIRSPGLGDTAMYLCATSRERAPDYDPNTGELFFGEGSRLTVL.

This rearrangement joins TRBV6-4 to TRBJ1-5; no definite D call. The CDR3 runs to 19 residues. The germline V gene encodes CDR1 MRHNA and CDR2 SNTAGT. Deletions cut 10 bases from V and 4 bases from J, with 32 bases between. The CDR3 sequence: CATSRGVWARGAKNQPQHF. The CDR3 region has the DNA TGTGCCACCTCCCGCGGGGTTTGGGCTCGAGGCGCGAAGAATCAGCCCCAGCATTTT.

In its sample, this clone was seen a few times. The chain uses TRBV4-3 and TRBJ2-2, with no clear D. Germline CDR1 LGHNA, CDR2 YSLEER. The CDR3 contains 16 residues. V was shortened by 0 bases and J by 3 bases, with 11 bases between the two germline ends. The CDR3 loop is CASSQEGRKYTGELFF. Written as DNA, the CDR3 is TGCGCCAGCAGCCAAGAAGGCAGGAAGTACACCGGGGAGCTGTTTTTT.

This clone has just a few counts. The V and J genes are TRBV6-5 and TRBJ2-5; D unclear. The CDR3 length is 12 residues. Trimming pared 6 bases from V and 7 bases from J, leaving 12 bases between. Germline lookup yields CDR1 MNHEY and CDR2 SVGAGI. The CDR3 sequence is CASRDRVGTQYF. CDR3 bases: TGTGCCAGCAGAGATCGGGTGGGGACCCAGTACTTC.

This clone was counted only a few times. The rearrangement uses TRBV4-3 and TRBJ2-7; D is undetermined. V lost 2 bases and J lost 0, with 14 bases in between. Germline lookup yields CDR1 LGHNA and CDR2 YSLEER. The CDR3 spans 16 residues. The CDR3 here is CASSQSPNPSSYEQYF. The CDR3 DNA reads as TGCGCCAGCAGCCAATCGCCGAACCCGAGCTCCTACGAGCAGTACTTC.

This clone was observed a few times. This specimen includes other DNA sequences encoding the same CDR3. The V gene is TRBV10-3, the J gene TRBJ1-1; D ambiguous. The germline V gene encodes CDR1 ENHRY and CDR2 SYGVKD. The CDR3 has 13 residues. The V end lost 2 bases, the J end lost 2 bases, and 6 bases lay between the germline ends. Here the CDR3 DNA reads TGTGCCATCAGTGAGGGGCTAAACACTGAAGCTTTCTTT. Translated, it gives CAISEGLNTEAFF.

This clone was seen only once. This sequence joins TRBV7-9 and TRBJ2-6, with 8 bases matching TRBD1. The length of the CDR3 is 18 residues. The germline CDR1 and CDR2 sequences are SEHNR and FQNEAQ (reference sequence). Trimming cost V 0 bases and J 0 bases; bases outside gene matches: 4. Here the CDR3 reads CASSLADREFSGANVLTF. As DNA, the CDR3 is TGTGCCAGCAGCTTAGCGGACAGGGAATTCTCTGGGGCCAACGTCCTGACTTTC.

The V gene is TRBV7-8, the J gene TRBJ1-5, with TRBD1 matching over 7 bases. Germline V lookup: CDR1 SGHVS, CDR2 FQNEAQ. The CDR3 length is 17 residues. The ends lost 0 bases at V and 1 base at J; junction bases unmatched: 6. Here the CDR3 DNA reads TGTGCCAGCAGCTTAGCCCCCACACAGGGGAGCAATCAGCCCCAGCATTTT. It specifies CASSLAPTQGSNQPQHF.

The CDR3 DNA sequence: TGTGCCAGCAGGGTTAGCGGGGGCACAGATACGCAGTATTTT. Its translation is CASRVSGGTDTQYF. The genes are TRBV6-6 and TRBJ2-3; 8 positions agree with TRBD2. V trimming: 6 bases; J trimming: 1 base; junction bases outside the gene matches: 3. Germline V gene lookup returns CDR1 MNHNY and CDR2 SVGAGI (reference sequence). There are 14 residues in the CDR3.

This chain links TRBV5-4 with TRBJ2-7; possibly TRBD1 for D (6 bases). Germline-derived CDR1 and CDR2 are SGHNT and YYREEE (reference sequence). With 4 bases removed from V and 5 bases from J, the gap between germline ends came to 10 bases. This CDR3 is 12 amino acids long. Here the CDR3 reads CASSITGNEQYF. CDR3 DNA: TGTGCCAGCAGCATAACAGGGAACGAGCAGTACTTC.